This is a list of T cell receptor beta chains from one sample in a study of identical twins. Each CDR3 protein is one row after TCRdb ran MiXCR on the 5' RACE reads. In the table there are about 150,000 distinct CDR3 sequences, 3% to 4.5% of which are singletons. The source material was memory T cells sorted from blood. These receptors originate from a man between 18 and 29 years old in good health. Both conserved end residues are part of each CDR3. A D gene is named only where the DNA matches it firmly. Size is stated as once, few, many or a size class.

TGTGCCAGCTCACCACCTAGCGGGAGGAACACCGGGGAGCTGTTTTTT	CASSPPSGRNTGELFF	TRBD2	many	TRBJ2-2	TRBV18
TGCGCCAGTACCGGGACTAGCGGGAGCATGGCAGATACGCAGTATTTT	CASTGTSGSMADTQYF	TRBD2	many	TRBJ2-3	TRBV4-3
TGTGCCAGCAGCCCAGCAGGGCGAACCGGGGAGCTGTTTTTT	CASSPAGRTGELFF	NA	few	TRBJ2-2	TRBV7-7
TGCGCCAGCGCAAAGAAGACGGGCTCGCCCCAGCATTTT	CASAKKTGSPQHF	NA	many	TRBJ1-5	TRBV5-1
TGTGCCATCAGTGAGTTTGAGGCAAAAAACTCCTACAATGAGCAGTTCTTC	CAISEFEAKNSYNEQFF	NA	many	TRBJ2-1	TRBV10-3
TGTGCCAGCAGCAGGAGTTGGCAGGACGAAGAAAAACTGTTTTTT	CASSRSWQDEEKLFF	NA	few	TRBJ1-4	TRBV2
TGTGCCACCAGCTCAGAACCAGCCACAGGCGACGCAACTAATGAAAAACTGTTTTTT	CATSSEPATGDATNEKLFF	NA	many	TRBJ1-4	TRBV15
TGTGCCAGCAGCCAAGGGCCGCTAGCGGGAGAGGACGAGCAGTACTTC	CASSQGPLAGEDEQYF	TRBD2	many	TRBJ2-7	TRBV4-2
TGCGCCAGCAGCTTGTATCGGCTCTATGGCTACACCTTC	CASSLYRLYGYTF	NA	many	TRBJ1-2	TRBV5-1
TGCGCCAGCAGAGCAGCGGGGAGTCCGTGGTACTTT	CASRAAGSPWYF	TRBD2	once	TRBJ2-3	TRBV5-1
TGTGCCAGCAGTTTTCGGGAGACCCAGTACTTC	CASSFRETQYF	NA	many	TRBJ2-5	TRBV12-3/TRBV12-4
TGCGCCAGCAGACCCGGGACTAGCGTCCTGAGCTCCTACAATGAGCAGTTCTTC	CASRPGTSVLSSYNEQFF	TRBD2	many	TRBJ2-1	TRBV5-1
TGTGCCAGCATTCGCCACGCGAACACCGGGGAGCTGTTTTTT	CASIRHANTGELFF	NA	many	TRBJ2-2	TRBV6-1
TGTGCCAGCAAACGGGGCAGCCGCCAAGAGGAGACCCAGTACTTC	CASKRGSRQEETQYF	NA	many	TRBJ2-5	TRBV9
TGTGCCAGTAGTAAATCTAGCGGGACAACCTACGAGCAGTACTTC	CASSKSSGTTYEQYF	TRBD2	few	TRBJ2-7	TRBV19
TGTGCCAGCAGTCGGGACTACGGAATTAGGCTCTTC	CASSRDYGIRLF	TRBD2	many	TRBJ2-1	TRBV7-9
TGCAGTGCTGGCAAGCCTACCGGGGAGGGTACCAATCAGCCCCAGCATTTT	CSAGKPTGEGTNQPQHF	NA	many	TRBJ1-5	TRBV20-1